These 15 T cell receptor beta chains share one sample of origin, sequenced in a study of blood T cells in healthy people across ages. The authors ran a second PCR of about 7 to 11 cycles using a sample-barcoded 5' primer and a J-beta primer mix. TCRdb processed the 5' RACE reads anew with MiXCR; each CDR3 protein has one entry. Found here are fewer than 900,000 distinct CDR3 sequences, roughly 45% of them singletons; the top ten hold about 20%. The sequencing sample was made of blood. These receptors all stem from a woman aged 55-70 years in good health.

The chain combines TRBV29-1 with TRBJ2-7, with D tentatively TRBD2 (6 bases). V dropped 7 bases and J dropped 4 bases, with 20 bases sitting between them. In germline, CDR1 is SQVTM, CDR2 ANQGSEA. The CDR3 covers 14 residues. CDR3 bases: TGCAGCGCCTCAATCGGGGGAGATACTTACGAGCAGTACTTC. Its translation: CSASIGGDTYEQYF.

DNA for the CDR3: TGCGCCAGCAGTCAAGTTTACAATGAGCAGTTCTTC. This translates into CASSQVYNEQFF. V gene TRBV5-1 combines with J gene TRBJ2-1, with unresolved D. Between the trimmed V and J ends, which lost 5 bases and 4 bases, there was a span of 7 bases. The V gene's germline CDR1 is SGHRS and CDR2 YFSETQ. The CDR3 contains 12 residues.

The chain couples TRBV30 to TRBJ1-5; D may be TRBD1 (5 bases). Germline CDR1 reads GTSNPN; CDR2 reads SVGIG (reference sequence). V lost 4 bases, J lost 5 bases, and 15 bases lay in between. The CDR3 spans 14 residues. The CDR3 DNA sequence: TGTGCCTGGACACAAGGGGCTTGGGATCAGCCCCAGCATTTT. The encoded protein is CAWTQGAWDQPQHF.

V is TRBV7-2 and J is TRBJ2-1, with TRBD2 as a possible D gene (6 bases). The CDR3 sequence is 17 residues long. Germline CDR1 is SGHTA and CDR2 is FQGNSA. The ends were cut back, 5 bases at V and 0 bases at J, with 17 bases in the middle. The CDR3 loop is CASSPGGRRASYNEQFF. CDR3 DNA sequence: TGTGCCAGCAGCCCTGGGGGACGGAGGGCCTCCTACAATGAGCAGTTCTTC.

The J gene is TRBJ1-2, the V gene TRBV6-4, with D possibly being TRBD1 (5 bases). Germline loops: CDR1 MRHNA, CDR2 SNTAGT. The V end was cut by 2 bases, the J end by 7 bases, with 14 bases between. CDR3 length: 14 amino acids. The chain's CDR3 is CASSDDGGIAGYTF. In nucleotides, the CDR3 is TGTGCCAGCAGTGACGATGGGGGTATAGCTGGCTACACCTTC.

CDR3 bases: TGTGCCAGCAGTTCCCCAGGACAGGTGGTCTATGGCTACACCTTC. Translating gives CASSSPGQVVYGYTF. The V call is TRBV6-5, the J call TRBJ1-2; the match to TRBD1 covers 7 bases. V dropped 4 bases and J dropped 4; count of bases not matched to a gene: 9. The CDR3 contains 15 residues. The germline V gene has CDR1 MNHEY and CDR2 SVGAGI.

In this sample, this clonotype turned up a few times. The gene calls are TRBV6-6 and TRBJ1-2; 7 bases match TRBD1. The CDR3 loop spans 11 amino acids. Germline V gene lookup returns CDR1 MNHNY and CDR2 SVGAGI (reference sequence). The V gene end was trimmed by 7 bases and the J gene end by 7 bases; junction bases not matched to a gene: 3. DNA for the CDR3: TGTGCCAGCACACAGGGGTCTGGCTACACCTTC. This translates into CASTQGSGYTF.

The rearrangement links TRBV7-2 to TRBJ2-2; D possibly corresponds to TRBD2 (6 bases). The CDR3 is 15 residues long. V dropped 1 base and J dropped 5 bases, with 11 bases sitting between them. CDR1 is SGHTA, CDR2 FQGNSA, per germline. The CDR3 protein is CASSLGLVRTGELFF. CDR3 DNA sequence: TGTGCCAGCAGCTTAGGACTAGTTCGGACCGGGGAGCTGTTTTTT. Looking up the rest from reference TRBV7-2 and TRBJ2-2 gives the full variable domain: GAGVSQSPSNKVTEKGKDVELRCDPISGHTALYWYRQSLGQGLEFLIYFQGNSAPDKSGLPSDRFSAERTGGSVSTLTIQRTQQEDSAVYLCASSLGLVRTGELFFGEGSRLTVL.

The gene calls are TRBV9 and TRBJ2-5; possibly TRBD2 for D (5 bases). The CDR3 runs 15 residues. Per the germline V gene, CDR1 is SGDLS and CDR2 is YYNGEE. Trimming removed 3 bases from V and 4 bases from J, with 16 bases in between. This CDR3 is CASSAPAGLGETQYF. As DNA, the CDR3 is TGTGCCAGCAGCGCACCGGCGGGTTTGGGAGAGACCCAGTACTTC.

This clonotype was observed once. A single base separates this from a much larger clone, so it may be a read error. The chain is built from TRBV9 and TRBJ2-5, with a weak D call TRBD1 (5 bases). The germline V gene encodes CDR1 SGDLS and CDR2 YYNGEE. The CDR3 runs 15 residues. V was shortened by 3 bases and J by 11 bases, with 23 bases between the two germline ends. CDR3 nucleotide sequence: TGTGCCAGCAGCGCAGATGGAACAGGATACAATGGGCAGTACTTC. Translated: CASSADGTGYNGQYF. Drawing the rest from reference TRBV9 and TRBJ2-5, the complete variable domain is DSGVTQTPKHLITATGQRVTLRCSPRSGDLSVYWYQQSLDQGLQFLIQYYNGEERAKGNILERFSAQQFPDLHSELNLSSLELGDSALYFCASSADGTGYNGQYFGPGTRLLVL.

This clonotype appeared many times. This chain connects TRBV7-2 to TRBJ2-7; D uncertain. The CDR3 sequence is 12 residues long. Trimming stripped 5 bases from V and 2 bases from J, with 7 bases between. In germline, CDR1 is SGHTA, CDR2 FQGNSA. CDR3 coding DNA: TGTGCCAGCAGCCTTAATCCCTACGAGCAGTACTTC. It is translated as CASSLNPYEQYF.

The gene calls are TRBV15 and TRBJ1-3; D is unresolved. The CDR3 has 16 residues. V was clipped by 0 bases and J by 3 bases, with 12 bases between them. Germline assignment: CDR1 LNHNV and CDR2 YYDKDF (reference sequence). CDR3 residues: CATSRELAGVGNTIYF. The CDR3 DNA follows: TGTGCCACCAGCAGAGAATTAGCCGGGGTTGGAAACACCATATATTTT.

This clonotype was found a few times. This chain connects TRBV2 to TRBJ2-1; 12 bases agree with TRBD2. With V trimmed by 6 bases and J by 0 bases, 15 bases remained unmatched. Per the germline V gene, CDR1 is SNHLY and CDR2 is FYNNEI. CDR3 length equals 20 residues. The CDR3: CASSGPLTSGGPHSYNEQFF. Written as DNA, the CDR3 is TGTGCCAGCAGCGGACCCCTGACTAGCGGGGGCCCCCACTCCTACAATGAGCAGTTCTTC.

The V and J genes are TRBV20-1 and TRBJ2-5, with D possibly being TRBD1 (5 bases). CDR1 DFQATT and CDR2 SNEGSKA come from the germline V gene (reference sequence). The CDR3 has 16 residues. Trimming shortened V by 6 bases and J by 7 bases, and 27 bases separated the two germline ends. The CDR3 here is CSATLGLGPSGGTQYF. The CDR3 nucleotides are TGCAGTGCAACCCTGGGGCTGGGGCCGTCGGGTGGGACCCAGTACTTC.

This clonotype was seen many times. The chain joins TRBV29-1 to TRBJ2-5; 7 nucleotides align to TRBD1. The J segment lost 2 bases and the V segment lost 6 bases, leaving 6 bases of the junction unmatched. This CDR3 has 13 amino acids. CDR1 is SQVTM, CDR2 ANQGSEA, per germline. The DNA of the CDR3 is TGCAGCGTGGCCCACAGGGGTCAAGAGACCCAGTACTTC. Translated, it gives CSVAHRGQETQYF.